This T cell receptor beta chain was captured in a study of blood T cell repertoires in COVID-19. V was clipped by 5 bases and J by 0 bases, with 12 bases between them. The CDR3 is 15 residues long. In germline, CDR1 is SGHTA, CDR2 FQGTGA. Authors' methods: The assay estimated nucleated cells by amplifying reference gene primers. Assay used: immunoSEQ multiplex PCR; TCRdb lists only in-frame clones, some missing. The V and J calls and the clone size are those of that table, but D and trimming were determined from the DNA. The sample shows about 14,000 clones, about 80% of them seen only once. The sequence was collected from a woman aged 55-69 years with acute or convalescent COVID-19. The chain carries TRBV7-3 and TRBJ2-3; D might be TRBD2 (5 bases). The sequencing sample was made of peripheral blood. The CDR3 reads CASSPRGPSTDTQYF. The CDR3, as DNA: TGTGCCAGCAGCCCTAGAGGGCCAAGCACAGATACGCAGTATTTT.